The entry below gives a single TCR beta chain sequence along with its context. Input was 2 to 2.5 ug genomic DNA, or all available if less. The PCR used 60 V beta and 13 J beta primers. Sequencing was performed with immunoSEQ multiplex PCR; in TCRdb, only in-frame clones are kept and a portion is missing. The table has 60,000 to 70,000 clones, roughly 80% seen once. This sample was taken from a study of glioma-infiltrating T cells after dendritic cell vaccination. With 10 bases removed from V and 4 bases from J, the gap between germline ends came to 18 bases. The V gene's germline CDR1 is MDHEN and CDR2 SYDVKM. The CDR3 covers 14 residues. Patients had residual fresh-frozen tumor tissue and more than two years of survival data.

V usage is TRBV28 and J usage is TRBJ2-3, with D maybe TRBD2 (7 bases). The sample here was blood, taken before dendritic cell vaccination. This sequence originates from a human donor with glioblastoma. CDR3: CATTLGGPSDTQYF. The CDR3 nucleotides are TGTGCCACCACCCTCGGGGGGCCATCAGATACGCAGTATTTT.